This entry describes one T cell receptor (beta chain). The target antigen is unknown. This specimen belongs to a study of T cell responses to AZD1222 COVID-19 vaccine. Study-wide findings and caveats: Mostly white British, mostly female donors; authors suggested clonal diversity may be underestimated.

Trimming removed 8 bases from V and 7 bases from J, with 12 bases in between. The CDR3 runs to 11 residues. Germline-derived CDR1 and CDR2 are MDHEN and SYDVKM. This table comes from immunoSEQ multiplex PCR, and its TCRdb copy is limited to in-frame clones, with some not included. This sample carries 130,000 or so clones, more than 85% of them seen once, and the ten largest clones take 1.5% to 2%. This chain links TRBV28 with TRBJ2-7; no clear D. This TCR derives from an adult in good health. Sequenced here: peripheral blood, sampled on day 0 of AZD1222 vaccination. CDR3 nucleotides: TGTGCCAGCCGAACCCCCCAAGAGCAGTACTTC. Encoded protein: CASRTPQEQYF.